The 15 T cell receptor beta chains in this list originate from one sample, sequenced in a study of CD8 T cells in Susac syndrome. RNA amounts of roughly 0.45 to 1 ug underwent reverse transcription with random hexamers. TCRdb recomputed calls from the immunoSEQ multiplex PCR reads with MiXCR, one row per CDR3 protein. The top ten hold over 0.12% of the sample, which has 150,000 to 200,000 distinct CDR3 sequences, just under 95% seen once. The sequenced sample was CD4+ T cells from PBMCs. All receptors derive from a human donor in good health.

The chain carries TRBV5-1 and TRBJ2-5; no clear D. This CDR3 is 13 amino acids long. Trimming took 3 bases from V and 3 from J, leaving 9 bases between them. CDR1 is SGHRS, CDR2 YFSETQ, per germline. For the CDR3, the DNA is TGCGCCAGCAGCTACGCTACGGAAGAGACCCAGTACTTC. Amino acid sequence: CASSYATEETQYF.

J is TRBJ2-7 and V is TRBV20-1; possibly TRBD1 for D (6 bases). Trimming removed 5 bases from V and 4 bases from J, with 15 bases in between. The CDR3 has 13 amino acids. Per the germline V gene, CDR1 is DFQATT and CDR2 is SNEGSKA (reference sequence). The CDR3 loop reads CSAARDTSYEQYF. CDR3 DNA: TGCAGTGCTGCCCGGGACACCTCATACGAGCAGTACTTC.

The chain links TRBV12-3 or TRBV12-4 to TRBJ2-1, with TRBD2 matching 14 bases. CDR3 length: 19 residues. Losses at the gene ends were 3 bases for V and 0 bases for J; bases not matched to a gene: 7. The CDR3 loop reads CASSLDRTSGRSSYNEQFF. In DNA form, the CDR3 reads TGTGCCAGCAGTTTGGATCGGACTAGCGGGAGGAGCTCCTACAATGAGCAGTTCTTC.

The chain employs TRBV19 and TRBJ1-2; D remains unclear. CDR3 length: 15 amino acids. V shed 6 bases and J shed 2 bases, with 16 bases lying between them. Germline V lookup: CDR1 LNHDA, CDR2 SQIVND (reference sequence). CDR3: CASRYGGGGNYGYTF. The CDR3 DNA reads TGTGCCAGTAGATACGGAGGAGGAGGCAACTATGGCTACACCTTC.

This clonotype was seen a handful of times. This chain links TRBV7-2 with TRBJ1-1; TRBD1 aligns across 9 bases. Per the germline V gene, CDR1 is SGHTA and CDR2 is FQGNSA. J lost 5 bases, V lost 5 bases, and 3 bases had no gene match. The CDR3 consists of 13 residues. The CDR3 DNA reads as TGTGCCAGCAGCGCCGACAGGGGGACTGAAGCTTTCTTT. Amino acids: CASSADRGTEAFF.

The V gene is TRBV30, the J gene TRBJ1-2; D uncertain. The germline CDR1 and CDR2 sequences are GTSNPN and SVGIG (reference sequence). This CDR3 is 13 amino acids long. The V gene lost 0 bases and the J gene lost 4 bases, with 9 bases spanning the gap. The CDR3 nucleotides read TGTGCCTGGAGTGTACGGGCACCCTATGGCTACACCTTC. This gives the protein CAWSVRAPYGYTF.

J is TRBJ1-3 and V is TRBV29-1; no clear D. V gave up 4 bases and J gave up 0 bases, with 7 bases separating them. The CDR3 is 13 residues long. CDR1 and CDR2 (germline): SQVTM, ANQGSEA. CDR3 region: CSVGLLSGNTIYF. DNA of the CDR3: TGCAGCGTTGGACTTCTCTCTGGAAACACCATATATTTT. The full variable domain, with the rest looked up from reference TRBV29-1 and TRBJ1-3, is SAVISQKPSRDICQRGTSLTIQCQVDSQVTMMFWYRQQPGQSLTLIATANQGSEATYESGFVIDKFPISRPNLTFSTLTVSNMSPEDSSIYLCSVGLLSGNTIYFGEGSWLTVV.

The rearrangement uses TRBV23-1 and TRBJ2-6, with 8 nucleotides matching TRBD1. TRBV23-1 is filed as an ORF, its function uncertain. V shed 7 bases, J shed 0 bases, and the junction held 8 bases outside the gene matches. The CDR3 extends over 17 amino acids. This chain's CDR3 is CASTPGQGHSGANVLTF. The DNA of the CDR3 is TGCGCCAGCACTCCTGGACAGGGACACTCTGGGGCCAACGTCCTGACTTTC.

The V gene is TRBV27, the J gene TRBJ1-6; the D gene is possibly TRBD1 (5 bases). V was trimmed by 8 bases and J by 7 bases, leaving 15 bases between them. Germline assignment: CDR1 MNHEY and CDR2 SMNVEV (reference sequence). The CDR3 spans 14 residues. The CDR3 coding sequence is TGTGCCAGCGGCCGGGACGGGGAAAATTCACCCCTCCACTTT. Protein: CASGRDGENSPLHF.

The V and J genes are TRBV6-5 and TRBJ1-1, with D perhaps matching TRBD1 (5 bases). The germline V and J ends were trimmed by 6 bases and 7 bases, with 12 bases remaining between them. The CDR3 totals 12 residues. Per the germline V gene, CDR1 is MNHEY and CDR2 is SVGAGI. For the CDR3, the DNA is TGTGCCAGCAGGCCCCCGGGACGTGAAGCTTTCTTT. This gives the protein CASRPPGREAFF.

The rearrangement links TRBV3-1 to TRBJ1-1; 8 bases are a match to TRBD1. The V gene's germline CDR1 is LGHDT and CDR2 YNNKEL (reference sequence). V lost 4 bases to trimming and J lost 3 bases; unmatched junction nucleotides: 10. The length of the CDR3 is 16 residues. In DNA, the CDR3 is TGTGCCAGCAGCCTAGGGGGCAGGGGGCCGGACACTGAAGCTTTCTTT. This sequence encodes CASSLGGRGPDTEAFF.

The gene calls are TRBV25-1 and TRBJ1-6, with D perhaps matching TRBD1 (5 bases). CDR1 is MGHDK, CDR2 SYGVNS, per germline. This CDR3 region has 15 residues. The ends were cut back, 2 bases at V and 9 bases at J, with 14 bases in the middle. This CDR3 is CASSEGPGRGSPLHF. The CDR3 DNA reads TGTGCCAGCAGTGAAGGACCAGGGAGAGGTTCACCCCTCCACTTT.

The chain is built from TRBV20-1 and TRBJ2-7; TRBD1 is a possible D gene (5 bases). Germline CDR1 and CDR2: DFQATT and SNEGSKA (reference sequence). The CDR3 covers 14 residues. Deletions cut 1 base from V and 2 bases from J, with 12 bases between. The CDR3 coding sequence is TGCAGTGCTAGAGTGGCAGGGATGGCCTACGAGCAGTACTTC. Protein product: CSARVAGMAYEQYF.

V and J are TRBV28 and TRBJ1-1, with 9 nucleotides matching TRBD1. Germline V gene data show CDR1 as MDHEN and CDR2 as SYDVKM. The junction had 5 bases not matched to a gene; V was cut back by 5 bases and J by 1 base. The CDR3 extends over 15 amino acids. The CDR3 sequence: CASSRTGVANTEAFF. Written as DNA, the CDR3 is TGTGCCAGCAGTCGGACAGGGGTTGCGAACACTGAAGCTTTCTTT. Full variable domain (outside the CDR3, taken from reference TRBV28 and TRBJ1-1): DVKVTQSSRYLVKRTGEKVFLECVQDMDHENMFWYRQDPGLGLRLIYFSYDVKMKEKGDIPEGYSVSREKKERFSLILESASTNQTSMYLCASSRTGVANTEAFFGQGTRLTVV.

The CDR3 loop reads CSAPGGRPQYF. CDR3 DNA: TGCAGTGCTCCCGGGGGGCGACCGCAGTACTTC. V is TRBV20-1 and J is TRBJ2-7, with TRBD2 as a possible D gene (7 bases). Germline loops: CDR1 DFQATT, CDR2 SNEGSKA (reference sequence). V lost 5 bases to trimming and J lost 9 bases, with 14 bases between them. This CDR3 is built from 11 residues.